The 18 T cell receptor beta chains reported below all come from one sample, sequenced in a study of beta chain features in type 1 diabetes. The whole isolated RNA underwent reverse transcription, so sequencing captured expressed TCRB transcripts. Clones were sequenced by immunoSEQ multiplex PCR, and TCRdb holds only the in-frame ones, with some missing. Found here are 850,000 to 900,000 clones, about a sixth of them singletons; the top ten hold 0.023%. The sequenced sample was naive CD4+ T cells from blood. These receptors came from a woman aged 18 to 35 in good health.

V usage is TRBV19 and J usage is TRBJ2-3, with D possibly being TRBD2 (5 bases). The germline V gene has CDR1 LNHDA and CDR2 SQIVND (reference sequence). The ends were cut back, 1 base at V and 1 base at J, with 9 bases in the middle. The CDR3 length is 15 residues. The CDR3 region is CASSIVGDGTDTQYF. For the CDR3, the DNA is TGTGCCAGTAGTATAGTGGGAGACGGCACAGATACGCAGTATTTT.

This clone has more than one count but fewer than ten. The chain is built from TRBV4-2 and TRBJ2-3; no reliable D call. Looked up from germline, CDR1 is LGHNA and CDR2 is YNFKEQ. The length of the CDR3 is 16 residues. With 1 base removed from V and 6 bases from J, the gap between germline ends came to 17 bases. The CDR3 sequence is CASSQGALGSGDTQYF. The CDR3, as DNA: TGTGCCAGCAGCCAAGGCGCCCTTGGATCTGGGGATACGCAGTATTTT.

This clone came up a few times. V and J are TRBV6-6 and TRBJ1-2; no firm D call. Per germline, CDR1 MNHNY and CDR2 SVGAGI (reference sequence). Trimming took off 10 bases at V and 5 bases at J, with 17 bases between the two ends. The CDR3 has 13 amino acids. In nucleotides, the CDR3 is TGTGCCACGTATAGTCCTCTTTCATATGGCTACACCTTC. Residues: CATYSPLSYGYTF.

The CDR3 DNA follows: TGCGCCAGCAGCTTGCCTAGCGGGGGACGGGGGAACACAGATACGCAGTATTTT. It specifies CASSLPSGGRGNTDTQYF. The chain links TRBV5-1 to TRBJ2-3, with 10 bases fitting TRBD2. The V gene end was trimmed by 1 base and the J gene end by 2 bases; junction bases not matched to a gene: 10. Germline CDR1 SGHRS, CDR2 YFSETQ. The length of the CDR3 is 18 residues.

This clone showed up just a few times. The chain employs TRBV15 and TRBJ1-2; the D gene is possibly TRBD1 (5 bases). Germline-derived CDR1 and CDR2 are LNHNV and YYDKDF (reference sequence). The CDR3 totals 13 residues. The V end was cut by 1 base, the J end by 6 bases, with 9 bases between. Written as DNA, the CDR3 is TGTGCCACCAGCAGAGTCGTAGGGGATGGCTACACCTTC. Amino acid sequence: CATSRVVGDGYTF.

This chain uses TRBV9 with TRBJ1-2; the D is unclear. V lost 0 bases and J 0 bases, leaving 6 bases between the germline ends. The CDR3 loop spans 14 amino acids. Germline CDR1 reads SGDLS; CDR2 reads YYNGEE. CDR3 loop: CASSVAASNYGYTF. The CDR3 nucleotides are TGTGCCAGCAGCGTAGCCGCCTCTAACTATGGCTACACCTTC.

The chain links TRBV4-3 to TRBJ1-3; no clear D gene. The germline CDR1 and CDR2 sequences are LGHNA and YSLEER. This CDR3 has 14 amino acids. V was clipped by 0 bases and J by 4 bases, with 7 bases between them. DNA for the CDR3: TGCGCCAGCAGCCAAGATGCGGGAGGAAACACCATATATTTT. Amino acid sequence: CASSQDAGGNTIYF.

The gene calls are TRBV11-2 and TRBJ2-5; the D gene is possibly TRBD1 (6 bases). This CDR3 is built from 14 residues. V was clipped by 6 bases and J by 4 bases, with 15 bases between them. Germline V CDR1 and CDR2: SGHAT, FQNNGV. CDR3 bases: TGTGCCAGCAGGGGACAACGGACGGGAGAGACCCAGTACTTC. Its translation: CASRGQRTGETQYF. The full variable domain, in which reference TRBV11-2 and TRBJ2-5 provide the parts outside the CDR3, is EAGVAQSPRYKIIEKRQSVAFWCNPISGHATLYWYQQILGQGPKLLIQFQNNGVVDDSQLPKDRFSAERLKGVDSTLKIQPAKLEDSAVYLCASRGQRTGETQYFGPGTRLLVL.

This clone was seen a few times. The gene calls are TRBV27 and TRBJ2-3; D is uncertain. The CDR3 is made up of 14 amino acids. V was pared by 5 bases and J by 4 bases, with 13 bases between. Germline V CDR1 and CDR2: MNHEY, SMNVEV (reference sequence). The DNA for the CDR3 is TGTGCCAGCAGTCAGTCCCTAGGCGCAGATACGCAGTATTTT. It translates to CASSQSLGADTQYF.

This sequence joins TRBV6-1 and TRBJ2-7; D gene ambiguous. V was shortened by 1 base and J by 0 bases, with 13 bases between the two germline ends. Germline V gene sequence: CDR1 MNHNS, CDR2 SASEGT. This CDR3 region has 16 residues. CDR3 nucleotides: TGTGCCAGCAGTGAAGTCATCCTAGGCGCCTCCTACGAGCAGTACTTC. It is translated as CASSEVILGASYEQYF.

This clone was counted between two and nine times. CDR3 region: CASSLLTGRPSYNEQFF. The CDR3 DNA reads as TGTGCCAGCAGTTTATTGACCGGGAGGCCCTCCTACAATGAGCAGTTCTTC. V gene TRBV28 combines with J gene TRBJ2-1; 7 bases line up with TRBD2. The CDR3 length is 17 residues. Germline V gene sequence: CDR1 MDHEN, CDR2 SYDVKM. The V and J ends lost 1 base and 0 bases, in that order; junction bases with no gene match: 6. Using reference TRBV28 and TRBJ2-1 for the parts outside the CDR3, the full variable domain is DVKVTQSSRYLVKRTGEKVFLECVQDMDHENMFWYRQDPGLGLRLIYFSYDVKMKEKGDIPEGYSVSREKKERFSLILESASTNQTSMYLCASSLLTGRPSYNEQFFGPGTRLTVL.

This clone was detected a few times. The rearrangement uses TRBV7-9 and TRBJ2-7, with TRBD1 as a possible D gene (5 bases). Trimming removed 5 bases at V and 5 bases at J, with 19 bases between. The germline V gene has CDR1 SEHNR and CDR2 FQNEAQ (reference sequence). This CDR3 is built from 15 residues. CDR3 sequence (DNA): TGTGCCAGCAGCAAGATTAGGGGCAACCGCCACGAGCAGTACTTC. Residues: CASSKIRGNRHEQYF.

This chain links TRBV28 with TRBJ2-7; weak D call: TRBD1 (6 bases). Germline V CDR1 and CDR2: MDHEN, SYDVKM. V shed 6 bases and J shed 2 bases, with 14 bases lying between them. This CDR3 has 14 amino acids. CDR3 sequence reads: CASRTGLGTYEQYF. In nucleotides, the CDR3 is TGTGCCAGCAGGACAGGTCTAGGGACCTACGAGCAGTACTTC.

The chain is built from TRBV7-2 and TRBJ2-7; 12 bases agree with TRBD2. V trimming: 1 base; J trimming: 4 bases; junction bases outside the gene matches: 11. Germline CDR1 SGHTA, CDR2 FQGNSA. This CDR3 has 18 amino acids. The CDR3 is CASSLGPLGTSGRYEQYF. CDR3 coding DNA: TGTGCCAGCAGCTTAGGGCCATTAGGGACTAGCGGGCGATACGAGCAGTACTTC.

This clone was counted a few times. The chain joins TRBV5-6 to TRBJ2-5, with 13 bases that match TRBD2. The CDR3 is 15 residues long. Looked up from germline, CDR1 is SGHDT and CDR2 is YYEEEE. Trimming removed 4 bases from V and 6 bases from J; junction bases left unmatched: 6. The CDR3 coding sequence is TGTGCCAGCAGCACCACTAGCGGGAGGGCGCAGACCCAGTACTTC. Translation: CASSTTSGRAQTQYF.

This chain links TRBV7-2 with TRBJ2-4; 10 bases are shared with TRBD1. V lost 5 bases and J lost 0; bases outside the gene matches: 7. Germline lookup yields CDR1 SGHTA and CDR2 FQGNSA. This CDR3 spans 17 amino acids. This CDR3 reads CASSPGTGAIAKNIQYF. The CDR3 nucleotides are TGTGCCAGCAGCCCGGGGACAGGGGCAATAGCCAAAAACATTCAGTACTTC.

The chain carries TRBV9 and TRBJ2-3; perhaps TRBD2 as D (6 bases). Trimming left V 0 bases short and J 4 bases short, with 12 bases between. Germline V CDR1 and CDR2: SGDLS, YYNGEE. This CDR3 is 15 amino acids long. CDR3 region: CASSVVEGAPDTQYF. The CDR3 DNA is TGTGCCAGCAGCGTAGTGGAGGGAGCCCCAGATACGCAGTATTTT.

This clone was observed a few times. The chain uses TRBV29-1 and TRBJ1-4, with 9 bases fitting TRBD1. J lost 6 bases, V lost 7 bases, and 3 bases had no gene match. Germline V gene lookup returns CDR1 SQVTM and CDR2 ANQGSEA. The CDR3 length is 12 residues. The chain's CDR3 is CSADRGDEKLFF. The DNA of the CDR3 is TGCAGCGCGGACAGGGGAGATGAAAAACTGTTTTTT.